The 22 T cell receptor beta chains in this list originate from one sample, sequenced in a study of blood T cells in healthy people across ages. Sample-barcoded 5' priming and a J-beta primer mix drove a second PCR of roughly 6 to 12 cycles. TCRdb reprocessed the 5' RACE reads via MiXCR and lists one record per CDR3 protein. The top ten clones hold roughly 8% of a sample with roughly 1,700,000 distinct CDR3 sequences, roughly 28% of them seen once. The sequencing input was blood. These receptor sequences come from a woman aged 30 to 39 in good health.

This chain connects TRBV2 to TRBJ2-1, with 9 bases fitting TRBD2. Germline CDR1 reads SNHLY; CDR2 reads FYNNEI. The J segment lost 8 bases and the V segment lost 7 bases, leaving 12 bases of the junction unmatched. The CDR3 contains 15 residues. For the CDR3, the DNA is TGTGCCAGCACCATACTAGCGGGTGACCCGGATGAGCAGTTCTTC. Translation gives CASTILAGDPDEQFF.

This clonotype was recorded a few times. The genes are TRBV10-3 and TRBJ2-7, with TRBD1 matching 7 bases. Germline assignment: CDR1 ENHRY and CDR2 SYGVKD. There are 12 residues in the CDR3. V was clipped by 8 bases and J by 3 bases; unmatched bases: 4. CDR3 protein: CAIGDSGYEQYF. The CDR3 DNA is TGTGCCATCGGGGACAGCGGCTACGAGCAGTACTTC.

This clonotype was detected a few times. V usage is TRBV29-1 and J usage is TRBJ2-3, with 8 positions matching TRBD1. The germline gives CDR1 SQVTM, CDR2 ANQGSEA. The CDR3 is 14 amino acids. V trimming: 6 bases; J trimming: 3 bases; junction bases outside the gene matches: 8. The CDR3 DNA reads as TGCAGCGTCCTGGACAGGGCTACAACAGATACGCAGTATTTT. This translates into CSVLDRATTDTQYF.

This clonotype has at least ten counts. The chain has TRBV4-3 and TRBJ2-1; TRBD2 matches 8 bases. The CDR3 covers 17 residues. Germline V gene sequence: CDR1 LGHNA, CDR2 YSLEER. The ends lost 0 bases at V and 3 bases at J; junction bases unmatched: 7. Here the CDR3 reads CASSQDIAGFDYNEQFF. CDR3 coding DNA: TGCGCCAGCAGCCAAGACATAGCGGGATTTGACTACAATGAGCAGTTCTTC.

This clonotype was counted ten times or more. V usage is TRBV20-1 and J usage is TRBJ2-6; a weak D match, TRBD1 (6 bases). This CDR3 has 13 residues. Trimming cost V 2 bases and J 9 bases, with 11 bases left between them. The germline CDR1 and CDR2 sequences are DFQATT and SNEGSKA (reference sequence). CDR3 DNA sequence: TGCAGTGCTAGACCAGGGGCGGGCAACGTCCTGACTTTC. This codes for CSARPGAGNVLTF.

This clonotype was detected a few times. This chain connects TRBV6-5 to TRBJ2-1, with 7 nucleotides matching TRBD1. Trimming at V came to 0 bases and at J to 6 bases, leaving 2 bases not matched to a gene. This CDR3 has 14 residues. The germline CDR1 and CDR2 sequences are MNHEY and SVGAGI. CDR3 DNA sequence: TGTGCCAGCAGTTACTCCACAGGGGTCAATGAGCAGTTCTTC. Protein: CASSYSTGVNEQFF.

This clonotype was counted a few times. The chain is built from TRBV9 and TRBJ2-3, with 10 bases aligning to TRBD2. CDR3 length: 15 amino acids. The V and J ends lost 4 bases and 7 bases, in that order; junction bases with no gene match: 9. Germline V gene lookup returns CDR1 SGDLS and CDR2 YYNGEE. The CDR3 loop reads CASSLELAGIYTQYF. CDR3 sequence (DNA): TGTGCCAGCAGCCTCGAACTAGCGGGGATTTATACGCAGTATTTT.

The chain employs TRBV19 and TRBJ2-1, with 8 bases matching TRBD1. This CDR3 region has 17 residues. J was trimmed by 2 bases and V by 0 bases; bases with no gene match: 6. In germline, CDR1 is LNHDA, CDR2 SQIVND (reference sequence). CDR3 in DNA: TGTGCCAGTAGTATAGATCTAGGGACAGGAGCCTACAATGAGCAGTTCTTC. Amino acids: CASSIDLGTGAYNEQFF.

CDR3 protein: CASTNELVNEQYF. CDR3 bases: TGTGCCAGCACCAACGAACTAGTAAACGAGCAGTACTTC. V and J are TRBV12-3 or TRBV12-4 and TRBJ2-7; a possible D gene is TRBD2 (5 bases). The CDR3 sequence is 13 residues long. Trimming took 7 bases from V and 5 from J, leaving 15 bases between them.

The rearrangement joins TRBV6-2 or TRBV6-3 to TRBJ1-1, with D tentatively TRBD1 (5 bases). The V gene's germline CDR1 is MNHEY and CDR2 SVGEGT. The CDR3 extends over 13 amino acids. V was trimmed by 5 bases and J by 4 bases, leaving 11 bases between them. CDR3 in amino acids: CASSGSGGTEAFF. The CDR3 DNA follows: TGTGCCAGCAGTGGAAGTGGGGGCACTGAAGCTTTCTTT.

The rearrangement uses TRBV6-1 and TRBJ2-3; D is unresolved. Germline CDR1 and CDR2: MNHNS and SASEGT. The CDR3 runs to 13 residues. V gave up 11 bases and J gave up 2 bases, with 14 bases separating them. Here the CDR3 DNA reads TGTGCCGGTTCGTCAGACCCCACAGATACGCAGTATTTT. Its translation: CAGSSDPTDTQYF.

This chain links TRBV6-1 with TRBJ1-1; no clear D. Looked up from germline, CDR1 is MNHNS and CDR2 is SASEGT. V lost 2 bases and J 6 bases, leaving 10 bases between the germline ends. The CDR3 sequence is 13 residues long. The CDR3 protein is CASSEWGGPEAFF. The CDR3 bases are TGTGCCAGCAGTGAATGGGGAGGTCCTGAAGCTTTCTTT.

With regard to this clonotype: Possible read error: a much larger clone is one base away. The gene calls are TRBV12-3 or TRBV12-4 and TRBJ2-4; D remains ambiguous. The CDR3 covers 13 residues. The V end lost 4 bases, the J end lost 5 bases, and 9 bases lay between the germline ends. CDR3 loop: CASSYTSQNIQYF. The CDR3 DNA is TGTGCCAGCAGTTATACGAGTCAAAACATTCAGTACTTC.

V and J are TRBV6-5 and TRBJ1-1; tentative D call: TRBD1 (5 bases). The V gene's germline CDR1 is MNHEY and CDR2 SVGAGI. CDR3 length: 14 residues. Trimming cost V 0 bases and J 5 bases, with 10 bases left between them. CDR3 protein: CASSYSRGVTEAFF. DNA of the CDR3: TGTGCCAGCAGTTACTCACGGGGGGTGACTGAAGCTTTCTTT.

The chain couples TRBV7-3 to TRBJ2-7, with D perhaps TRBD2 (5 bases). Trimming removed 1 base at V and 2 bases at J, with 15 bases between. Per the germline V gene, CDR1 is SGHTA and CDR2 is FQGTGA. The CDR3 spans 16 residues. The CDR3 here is CASSLSGQPATYEQYF. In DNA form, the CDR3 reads TGTGCCAGCAGCTTAAGCGGGCAGCCAGCTACCTACGAGCAGTACTTC.

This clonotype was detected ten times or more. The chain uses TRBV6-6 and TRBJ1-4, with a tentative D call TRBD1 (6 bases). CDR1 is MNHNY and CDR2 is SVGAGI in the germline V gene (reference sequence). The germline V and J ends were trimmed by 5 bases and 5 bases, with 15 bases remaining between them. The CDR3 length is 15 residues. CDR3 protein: CASSDPQDRNEKLFF. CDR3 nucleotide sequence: TGTGCCAGCAGTGACCCCCAGGACAGAAATGAAAAACTGTTTTTT.

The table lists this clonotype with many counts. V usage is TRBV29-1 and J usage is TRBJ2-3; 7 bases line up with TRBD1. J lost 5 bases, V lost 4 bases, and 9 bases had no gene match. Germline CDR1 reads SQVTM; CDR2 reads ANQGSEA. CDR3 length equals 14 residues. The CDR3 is CSVVRQGNLDTQYF. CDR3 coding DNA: TGCAGCGTTGTCCGACAGGGTAATCTAGATACGCAGTATTTT.

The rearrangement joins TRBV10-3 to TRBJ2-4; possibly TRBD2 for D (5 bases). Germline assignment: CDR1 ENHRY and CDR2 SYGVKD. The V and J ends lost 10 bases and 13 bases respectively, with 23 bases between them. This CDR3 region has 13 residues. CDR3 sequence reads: CATLGGAVNEQYF. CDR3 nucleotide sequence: TGTGCCACCCTAGGAGGAGCTGTCAATGAGCAGTACTTC.

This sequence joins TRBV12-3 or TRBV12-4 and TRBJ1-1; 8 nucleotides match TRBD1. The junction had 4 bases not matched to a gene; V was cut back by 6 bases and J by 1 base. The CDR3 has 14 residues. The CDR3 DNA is TGTGCCAGCAGGCGACAGGGGACGAACACTGAAGCTTTCTTT. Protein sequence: CASRRQGTNTEAFF.

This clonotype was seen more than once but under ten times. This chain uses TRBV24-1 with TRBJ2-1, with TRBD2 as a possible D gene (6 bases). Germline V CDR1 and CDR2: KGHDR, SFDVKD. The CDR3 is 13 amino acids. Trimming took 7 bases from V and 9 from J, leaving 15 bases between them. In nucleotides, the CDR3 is TGTGCCACCAGCCTCACAGATAGCGGTGAGCAGTTCTTC. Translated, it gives CATSLTDSGEQFF.

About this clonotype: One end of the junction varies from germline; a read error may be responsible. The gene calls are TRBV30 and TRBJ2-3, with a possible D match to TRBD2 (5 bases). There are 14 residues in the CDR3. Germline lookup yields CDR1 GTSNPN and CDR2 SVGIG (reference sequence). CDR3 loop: CASSWEHKTDTQYF. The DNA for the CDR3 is TGCGCCAGCAGCTGGGAGCACAAGACAGATACGCAGTATTTT.

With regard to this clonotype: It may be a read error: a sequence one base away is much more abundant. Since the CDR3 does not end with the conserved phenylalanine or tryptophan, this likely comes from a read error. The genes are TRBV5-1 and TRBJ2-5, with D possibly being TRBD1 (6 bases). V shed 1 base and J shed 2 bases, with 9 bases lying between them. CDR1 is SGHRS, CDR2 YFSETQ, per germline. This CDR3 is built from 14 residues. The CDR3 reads CASSLQGTQETQYV. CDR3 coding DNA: TGCGCCAGCAGCTTGCAGGGGACGCAAGAGACCCAGTACGTC.